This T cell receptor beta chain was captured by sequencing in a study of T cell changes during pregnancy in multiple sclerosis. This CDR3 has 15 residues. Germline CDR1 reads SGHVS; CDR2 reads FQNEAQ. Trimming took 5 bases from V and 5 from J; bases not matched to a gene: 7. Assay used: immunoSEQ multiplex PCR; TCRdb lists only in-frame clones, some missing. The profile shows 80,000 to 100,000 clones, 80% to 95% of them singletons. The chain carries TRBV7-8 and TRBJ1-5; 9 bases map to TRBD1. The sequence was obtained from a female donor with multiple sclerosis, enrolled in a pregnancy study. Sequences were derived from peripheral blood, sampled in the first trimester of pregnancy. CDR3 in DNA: TGTGCCAGCAGCCTCCGGGACAGGGATCATCAGCCCCAGCATTTT. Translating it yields CASSLRDRDHQPQHF.